This passage covers 19 T cell receptor beta chains from one sample sequenced in a study of T cell responses to AZD1222 COVID-19 vaccine (dated by TCRdb to the early 2020s). To prepare the library, the immunoSEQ multiplex PCR assay was applied. The table was pulled from immuneACCESS by TCRdb, which kept in-frame rearrangements only. Such tables lose some clones; where checked, under half of the loss comes from unresolved V genes, and the rest has no known cause. Counted in this sample were under 95,000 clones; about nine tenths of them appeared once. The ten most abundant clones make up 6.9% of the sample. This specimen's time point label, per the study, means: about 28 days (+/-7) after the second vaccine dose. The sample in question was peripheral blood, obtained 28 days after the second AZD1222 dose. All receptors come from an adult who received the AZD1222 COVID-19 vaccine.

The chain employs TRBV6-4 and TRBJ2-7; D perhaps matches TRBD2 (6 bases). V lost 7 bases, J lost 0 bases, and 22 bases lay in between. The CDR3 runs to 17 residues. Germline CDR1 is MRHNA and CDR2 is SNTAGT. CDR3 residues: CASTYRTRGMSSYEQYF. CDR3 nucleotide sequence: TGTGCCAGCACCTATCGAACGCGGGGTATGAGCTCCTACGAGCAGTACTTC.

The chain couples TRBV3-1 (or the pseudogene TRBV3-2) to TRBJ2-7; tentative D call: TRBD2 (6 bases). This CDR3 spans 17 amino acids. Germline-derived CDR1 and CDR2 are LGHDT and YNNKEL (reference sequence). V dropped 3 bases and J dropped 5 bases, with 23 bases sitting between them. This CDR3 is CASSQYRDWRETDEQYF. The CDR3 DNA follows: TGTGCCAGCAGCCAGTACCGGGACTGGAGGGAGACGGACGAGCAGTACTTC.

V gene TRBV10-3 combines with J gene TRBJ1-2; D unclear. V was clipped by 2 bases and J by 8 bases, with 15 bases between them. Per the germline V gene, CDR1 is ENHRY and CDR2 is SYGVKD. CDR3 length: 14 residues. CDR3 nucleotides: TGTGCCATCAGTGAGGAGTGGGCAGCGGTAGGCTACACCTTC. Its protein is CAISEEWAAVGYTF.

The CDR3 spells CASSPFDEGNIQYF. The CDR3 nucleotides read TGTGCCAGCTCACCGTTCGATGAGGGAAACATTCAGTACTTC. V and J are TRBV18 and TRBJ2-4, with D perhaps matching TRBD2 (5 bases). Germline CDR1 and CDR2: KGHSH and LQKENI. The length of the CDR3 is 14 residues. V was shortened by 3 bases and J by 6 bases, with 12 bases between the two germline ends.

The count of this clone is one. V and J are TRBV13 and TRBJ1-3; 7 bases map to TRBD1. The CDR3 has 16 amino acids. In germline, CDR1 is PRHDT, CDR2 FYEKMQ (reference sequence). Trimming at V came to 5 bases and at J to 0 bases, leaving 7 bases not matched to a gene. CDR3 coding DNA: TGTGCCAGCAGCAAGGGACAGATTCACTCTGGAAACACCATATATTTT. It is translated as CASSKGQIHSGNTIYF.

V is TRBV30 and J is TRBJ1-1; TRBD1 agrees at 8 bases. Germline V gene sequence: CDR1 GTSNPN, CDR2 SVGIG (reference sequence). The CDR3 totals 13 residues. J lost 3 bases, V lost 4 bases, and 4 bases had no gene match. CDR3 DNA sequence: TGTGCCTGGACGCGCAGGGGGCACACTGAAGCTTTCTTT. Encoded protein: CAWTRRGHTEAFF.

The J gene is TRBJ1-1, the V gene TRBV18; no reliable D call. The V and J ends lost 2 bases and 4 bases respectively, with 14 bases between them. Germline V gene sequence: CDR1 KGHSH, CDR2 LQKENI. The CDR3 is 15 residues long. The CDR3, as DNA: TGTGCCAGCTCACCAGGTCGTAATGAAGGCACTGAAGCTTTCTTT. Protein product: CASSPGRNEGTEAFF.

This clone has more than one count but fewer than ten. The chain links TRBV24-1 to TRBJ2-7, with TRBD1 matching over 9 bases. The CDR3 contains 15 residues. Germline V gene sequence: CDR1 KGHDR, CDR2 SFDVKD. The ends lost 3 bases at V and 2 bases at J; junction bases unmatched: 4. The CDR3 sequence is CATSDSGTGPYEQYF. Written as DNA, the CDR3 is TGTGCCACCAGTGATAGCGGGACAGGGCCCTACGAGCAGTACTTC.

This chain connects TRBV2 to TRBJ1-5, with a possible D match to TRBD1 (6 bases). V lost 5 bases, J lost 5 bases, and 10 bases lay in between. This CDR3 spans 13 amino acids. Looked up from germline, CDR1 is SNHLY and CDR2 is FYNNEI. Written as DNA, the CDR3 is TGTGCCAGCAGTCGCGGGGGCGATCAGCCCCAGCATTTT. Translated: CASSRGGDQPQHF.

This clone came up once. The J gene is TRBJ2-7, the V gene TRBV6-5; 8 bases agree with TRBD1. The CDR3 loop spans 16 amino acids. With V trimmed by 2 bases and J by 3 bases, 9 bases remained unmatched. Looked up from germline, CDR1 is MNHEY and CDR2 is SVGAGI. This CDR3 is CASSYNPGQVDYEQYF. The CDR3 DNA sequence: TGTGCCAGCAGTTACAACCCGGGACAGGTTGACTACGAGCAGTACTTC.

This clone was detected once. The V gene is TRBV27, the J gene TRBJ1-5; 7 bases fit TRBD1. The CDR3 consists of 15 residues. Germline V gene sequence: CDR1 MNHEY, CDR2 SMNVEV (reference sequence). Trimming took 8 bases from V and 1 from J; bases not matched to a gene: 8. The CDR3 sequence: CASWPDRLSNQPQHF. CDR3 nucleotide sequence: TGTGCCAGCTGGCCGGACAGGCTGAGCAATCAGCCCCAGCATTTT.

The chain carries TRBV19 and TRBJ1-2, with TRBD1 matching 9 bases. Germline CDR1 is LNHDA and CDR2 is SQIVND (reference sequence). The CDR3 runs 15 residues. After removal of 1 base from V and 7 bases from J, the junction contained 7 bases not matched to a gene. The DNA for the CDR3 is TGTGCCAGTAGTATAGGGCGGGACAGGGTGAGTGGCTACACCTTC. This translates into CASSIGRDRVSGYTF.

V and J are TRBV18 and TRBJ2-5; D is possibly TRBD1 (8 bases). This CDR3 has 15 amino acids. Germline CDR1 and CDR2: KGHSH and LQKENI. Trimming left V 3 bases short and J 4 bases short, with 15 bases between. CDR3 DNA: TGTGCCAGCTCACCTCGACAGGGGAGGGGAGAGACCCAGTACTTC. As protein: CASSPRQGRGETQYF.

V gene TRBV5-1 combines with J gene TRBJ2-7, with D uncertain. The CDR3 loop spans 11 amino acids. V lost 4 bases and J 4 bases, leaving 6 bases between the germline ends. The V gene's germline CDR1 is SGHRS and CDR2 YFSETQ. Written as DNA, the CDR3 is TGCGCCAGCAGCAGCAGATACGAGCAGTACTTC. Amino acid sequence: CASSSRYEQYF.

The chain combines TRBV4-1 with TRBJ2-7, with TRBD1 matching 9 bases. There are 16 residues in the CDR3. V lost 3 bases, J lost 6 bases, and 12 bases stayed unmatched. Per the germline V gene, CDR1 is MGHRA and CDR2 is YSYEKL. Here the CDR3 DNA reads TGCGCCAGCAGCCACCCCGCGCAGGACAGGGGAGGCGAGCAGTACTTC. It translates to CASSHPAQDRGGEQYF.

The chain carries TRBV15 and TRBJ2-1; D unresolved. CDR3 length: 17 residues. Trimming took off 5 bases at V and 4 bases at J, with 21 bases between the two ends. Germline V CDR1 and CDR2: LNHNV, YYDKDF (reference sequence). The CDR3 is CATSRAPPGYSYNEQFF. CDR3 in DNA: TGTGCCACCAGCCGAGCTCCACCGGGTTACAGTTACAATGAGCAGTTCTTC.

This chain uses TRBV18 with TRBJ1-5, with 8 bases lining up with TRBD1. Germline V gene lookup returns CDR1 KGHSH and CDR2 LQKENI. J lost 5 bases, V lost 4 bases, and 1 base had no gene match. The CDR3 totals 13 residues. As DNA, the CDR3 is TGTGCCAGCTCACTGACAGGGGATCAGCCCCAGCATTTT. It encodes CASSLTGDQPQHF.

The CDR3 spells CASSLGGVYSYNEQFF. The CDR3 bases are TGCGCCAGCAGCTTGGGGGGCGTTTACTCCTACAATGAGCAGTTCTTC. V is TRBV5-1 and J is TRBJ2-1; TRBD1 might be the D (5 bases). V gave up 0 bases and J gave up 0 bases, with 10 bases separating them. Germline assignment: CDR1 SGHRS and CDR2 YFSETQ. This CDR3 has 16 amino acids.

J is TRBJ2-3 and V is TRBV7-8; D is perhaps TRBD2 (6 bases). Germline values: CDR1 SGHVS, CDR2 FQNEAQ. The CDR3 loop spans 18 amino acids. Trimming pared 1 base from V and 2 bases from J, leaving 19 bases between. The CDR3 is CASSLGGILSRYTDTQYF. The CDR3 DNA sequence: TGTGCCAGCAGCTTAGGCGGGATTTTATCCCGATACACAGATACGCAGTATTTT.